Presented here are 20 T cell receptor beta chains from one specimen sequenced in a study of a mutant IDH1 vaccine in newly diagnosed glioma. The time point: week 5, during vaccination. Doses of 300 ug of mutant IDH1 20-mer peptide were given with topical imiquimod. No antigen is known for these receptors. Libraries were prepared by immunoSEQ multiplex PCR; TCRdb keeps only in-frame clonotypes and omits some of them. The table records roughly 11,000 clones, more than 75% of them present only once. Sequenced here: PBMCs, sampled from a glioma patient whose treatment included an IDH1 peptide vaccine. All receptors derive from a woman aged 35 to 49 with glioma. Some clones in this sample may be carry-over from other donors' samples.

This chain joins TRBV5-4 and TRBJ1-1, with D unclear. The CDR3 extends over 15 amino acids. V dropped 5 bases and J dropped 2 bases, with 16 bases sitting between them. CDR1 is SGHNT and CDR2 is YYREEE in the germline V gene (reference sequence). CDR3 DNA: TGTGCCAGCAGTATACTGACGGCACCCAACACTGAAGCTTTCTTT. It translates to CASSILTAPNTEAFF.

The V call is TRBV4-1, the J call TRBJ1-4; D not certain. Trimming left V 0 bases short and J 1 base short, with 21 bases between. The CDR3 is made up of 20 amino acids. Germline CDR1 is MGHRA and CDR2 is YSYEKL. CDR3 nucleotide sequence: TGCGCCAGCAGCCAAGATCTGGGGAGGGTAGGCTTTATAACTAATGAAAAACTGTTTTTT. It encodes CASSQDLGRVGFITNEKLFF.

The chain links TRBV7-2 to TRBJ1-1, with D unresolved. Germline V gives CDR1 SGHTA, CDR2 FQGNSA. The CDR3 is 13 amino acids. With 6 bases removed from V and 1 base from J, the gap between germline ends came to 9 bases. The CDR3 region has the DNA TGTGCCAGCAGATCCACTACGAACACTGAAGCTTTCTTT. As protein: CASRSTTNTEAFF.

The V gene is TRBV19, the J gene TRBJ2-2; D is undetermined. The CDR3 has 13 residues. CDR1 and CDR2 (germline): LNHDA, SQIVND (reference sequence). Trimming cost V 3 bases and J 2 bases, with 4 bases left between them. The CDR3 bases are TGTGCCAGTAGTATGGTAAACACCGGGGAGCTGTTTTTT. Protein product: CASSMVNTGELFF.

This clone was counted a single time. The chain combines TRBV6-1 with TRBJ1-5; tentatively, D is TRBD1 (5 bases). In germline, CDR1 is MNHNS, CDR2 SASEGT. Trimming left V 7 bases short and J 3 bases short, with 16 bases between. The CDR3 is 15 residues long. The CDR3 loop reads CASMGGAAANQPQHF. DNA for the CDR3: TGTGCCAGCATGGGAGGGGCAGCAGCCAATCAGCCCCAGCATTTT.

V gene TRBV7-9 combines with J gene TRBJ2-7; 8 nucleotides align to TRBD1. Trimming cost V 1 base and J 0 bases; bases outside gene matches: 14. This CDR3 spans 19 amino acids. Germline-derived CDR1 and CDR2 are SEHNR and FQNEAQ (reference sequence). DNA of the CDR3: TGTGCCAGCAGCTTAGATTTGGGACAGGAACTCGGGGTCTCCTACGAGCAGTACTTC. Translation gives CASSLDLGQELGVSYEQYF.

The chain is built from TRBV5-1 and TRBJ2-6; D remains ambiguous. Germline V gives CDR1 SGHRS, CDR2 YFSETQ. The CDR3 extends over 16 amino acids. V was clipped by 0 bases and J by 1 base, with 8 bases between them. CDR3 bases: TGCGCCAGCAGCTTGGAGAAACCTTCTGGGGCCAACGTCCTGACTTTC. This gives the protein CASSLEKPSGANVLTF. The whole variable domain, filled in from reference TRBV5-1 and TRBJ2-6, reads KAGVTQTPRYLIKTRGQQVTLSCSPISGHRSVSWYQQTPGQGLQFLFEYFSETQRNKGNFPGRFSGRQFSNSRSEMNVSTLELGDSALYLCASSLEKPSGANVLTFGAGSRLTVL.

V is TRBV28 and J is TRBJ1-2; D is undetermined. V was cut by 6 bases and J by 1 base, with 9 bases left in between. The CDR3 is 13 residues long. Germline V gene lookup returns CDR1 MDHEN and CDR2 SYDVKM. For the CDR3, the DNA is TGTGCCAGCAGAAGTTTATATAACTATGGCTACACCTTC. It encodes CASRSLYNYGYTF.

This clone was observed a single time. This rearrangement joins TRBV7-9 to TRBJ2-1; perhaps D is TRBD1 or TRBD2 (5 bases each). This CDR3 comprises 15 residues. Germline lookup yields CDR1 SEHNR and CDR2 FQNEAQ (reference sequence). Trimming took 5 bases from V and 0 from J, leaving 11 bases between them. The DNA of the CDR3 is TGTGCCAGCAGCCCGGGACCGAACTCCTACAATGAGCAGTTCTTC. Protein product: CASSPGPNSYNEQFF.

The chain couples TRBV4-1 to TRBJ1-6; 9 positions agree with TRBD1. The J segment lost 8 bases and the V segment lost 0 bases, leaving 2 bases of the junction unmatched. CDR3 size: 15 residues. The germline V gene encodes CDR1 MGHRA and CDR2 YSYEKL. This CDR3 is CASSQDRDRDSPLHF. The CDR3 coding sequence is TGCGCCAGCAGCCAAGATCGGGACAGGGATTCACCCCTCCACTTT.

The genes are TRBV7-9 and TRBJ1-1; D unclear. Germline V gives CDR1 SEHNR, CDR2 FQNEAQ (reference sequence). The V gene lost 3 bases and the J gene lost 11 bases, with 10 bases spanning the gap. The CDR3 runs to 11 residues. CDR3 protein: CASSFEGLAFF. The DNA of the CDR3 is TGTGCCAGCAGCTTTGAGGGTCTTGCTTTCTTT.

Points on this clone: One junction end does not reproduce the germline sequence, and a read error may be involved. The chain has TRBV27 and TRBJ2-2; TRBD1 matches 8 bases. Per the germline V gene, CDR1 is MNHEY and CDR2 is SMNVEV (reference sequence). This CDR3 region has 16 residues. CDR3 protein: CASSFLLPGGTWELFF. Written as DNA, the CDR3 is TGTGCCAGCAGTTTCCTCTTGCCAGGGGGCACCTGGGAGCTGTTTTTT.

This rearrangement joins TRBV30 to TRBJ1-6; D is possibly TRBD1 (5 bases). From germline, CDR1 is GTSNPN and CDR2 SVGIG (reference sequence). The CDR3 is made up of 15 amino acids. The V and J ends lost 0 bases and 11 bases respectively, with 17 bases between them. CDR3 loop: CAWSVLGQGRPPLHF. Here the CDR3 DNA reads TGTGCCTGGAGTGTACTAGGGCAGGGTAGGCCACCCCTCCACTTT. The variable domain in full, with the rest retrieved from reference TRBV30 and TRBJ1-6, is SQTIHQWPATLVQPVGSPLSLECTVEGTSNPNLYWYRQAAGRGLQLLFYSVGIGQISSEVPQNLSASRPQDRQFILSSKKLLLSDSGFYLCAWSVLGQGRPPLHFGNGTRLTVT.

This chain's CDR3 is CASTLTGVDGYTF. The CDR3 nucleotides read TGCGCCAGCACCCTAACAGGGGTGGATGGCTACACCTTC. This chain joins TRBV5-1 and TRBJ1-2, with 7 bases that match TRBD1. Germline V gene lookup returns CDR1 SGHRS and CDR2 YFSETQ. The V and J ends lost 6 bases and 6 bases, in that order; junction bases with no gene match: 8. The CDR3 consists of 13 residues.

The V call is TRBV7-2, the J call TRBJ1-1; D might be TRBD1 (6 bases). This CDR3 region has 13 residues. Germline CDR1 reads SGHTA; CDR2 reads FQGNSA. Trimming removed 5 bases at V and 6 bases at J, with 13 bases between. The CDR3 coding sequence is TGTGCCAGCAGCCCCGGGGGGGCCGCTGAAGCTTTCTTT. Protein product: CASSPGGAAEAFF.

The rearrangement joins TRBV19 to TRBJ1-2; TRBD1 matches 11 bases. The V gene end was trimmed by 5 bases and the J gene end by 4 bases; junction bases not matched to a gene: 6. Germline CDR1 reads LNHDA; CDR2 reads SQIVND (reference sequence). The CDR3 loop spans 15 amino acids. The DNA of the CDR3 is TGTGCCAGTAGTCACGCCGGGACAGGGGGCTATGGCTACACCTTC. Amino acids: CASSHAGTGGYGYTF.

The chain joins TRBV29-1 to TRBJ1-2; TRBD1 might be the D (6 bases). Germline V gene data show CDR1 as SQVTM and CDR2 as ANQGSEA. Trimming removed 4 bases from V and 2 bases from J, with 17 bases in between. The CDR3 covers 15 residues. CDR3 in amino acids: CSVVRRGGDNYGYTF. The CDR3 DNA follows: TGCAGCGTTGTGAGGAGGGGGGGGGACAACTATGGCTACACCTTC. The variable domain in full, with the rest retrieved from reference TRBV29-1 and TRBJ1-2, is SAVISQKPSRDICQRGTSLTIQCQVDSQVTMMFWYRQQPGQSLTLIATANQGSEATYESGFVIDKFPISRPNLTFSTLTVSNMSPEDSSIYLCSVVRRGGDNYGYTFGSGTRLTVV.

V gene TRBV5-4 combines with J gene TRBJ2-1, with unresolved D. The CDR3 length is 15 residues. V was pared by 2 bases and J by 2 bases, with 11 bases between. CDR1 and CDR2 (germline): SGHNT, YYREEE (reference sequence). CDR3 amino acids: CASSLYPTTYNEQFF. The CDR3 DNA reads as TGTGCCAGCAGCTTATATCCAACCACCTACAATGAGCAGTTCTTC.

The chain combines TRBV27 with TRBJ2-7, with D tentatively TRBD2 (5 bases). V lost 2 bases and J 5 bases, leaving 16 bases between the germline ends. In germline, CDR1 is MNHEY, CDR2 SMNVEV (reference sequence). This CDR3 has 15 residues. In DNA, the CDR3 is TGTGCCAGCAGTTTAAGCGGTGTGGGGTCCCACGAGCAGTACTTC. Its protein is CASSLSGVGSHEQYF.

This clone was counted only a few times. The gene calls are TRBV2 and TRBJ1-4; 8 positions agree with TRBD1. V dropped 4 bases and J dropped 5; count of bases not matched to a gene: 6. Germline CDR1 SNHLY, CDR2 FYNNEI. This CDR3 is 15 amino acids long. DNA of the CDR3: TGTGCCAGCAGTGCACAGGGGGGCAGCAATGAAAAACTGTTTTTT. It encodes CASSAQGGSNEKLFF.